This TCR beta chain was obtained from a study of blood T cell repertoires in COVID-19. Method: immunoSEQ multiplex PCR; TCRdb's copy keeps in-frame clones and lacks some. This sample has more than 200,000 clones, with 86% found just once. V lost 5 bases and J 2 bases, leaving 13 bases between the germline ends. CDR3 length: 14 amino acids. Germline CDR1 is SGHTA and CDR2 is FQGNSA. The sequencing input was peripheral blood. The sequence was collected from a woman aged 45-60 years with COVID-19, enrolled during active disease. The chain recombines TRBV7-2 with TRBJ2-7; maybe TRBD2 (6 bases). For the CDR3, the DNA is TGTGCCAGCAGCCATCCGGGACTTACCTACGAGCAGTACTTC. Translating gives CASSHPGLTYEQYF.